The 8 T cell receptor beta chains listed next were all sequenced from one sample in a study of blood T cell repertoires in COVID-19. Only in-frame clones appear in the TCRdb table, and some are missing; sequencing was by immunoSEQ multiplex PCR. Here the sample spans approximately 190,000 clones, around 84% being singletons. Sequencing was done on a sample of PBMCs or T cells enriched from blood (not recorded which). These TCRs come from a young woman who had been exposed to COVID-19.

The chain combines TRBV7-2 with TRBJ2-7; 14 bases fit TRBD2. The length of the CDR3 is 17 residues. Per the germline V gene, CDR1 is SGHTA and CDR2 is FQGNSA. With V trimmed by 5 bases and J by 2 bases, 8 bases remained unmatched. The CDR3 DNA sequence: TGTGCCAGCAGCCACAGACTAGCGGGGGGGCCACCCTACGAGCAGTACTTC. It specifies CASSHRLAGGPPYEQYF.

The CDR3 protein is CASITSGFYEQYF. In DNA form, the CDR3 reads TGTGCCAGCATTACTAGCGGCTTCTACGAGCAGTACTTC. The V call is TRBV28, the J call TRBJ2-7; the match to TRBD2 covers 8 bases. Trimming at V came to 7 bases and at J to 3 bases, leaving 5 bases not matched to a gene. Germline V gene data show CDR1 as MDHEN and CDR2 as SYDVKM. The CDR3 contains 13 residues. Supplemented by reference TRBV28 and TRBJ2-7, the full variable domain reads DVKVTQSSRYLVKRTGEKVFLECVQDMDHENMFWYRQDPGLGLRLIYFSYDVKMKEKGDIPEGYSVSREKKERFSLILESASTNQTSMYLCASITSGFYEQYFGPGTRLTVT.

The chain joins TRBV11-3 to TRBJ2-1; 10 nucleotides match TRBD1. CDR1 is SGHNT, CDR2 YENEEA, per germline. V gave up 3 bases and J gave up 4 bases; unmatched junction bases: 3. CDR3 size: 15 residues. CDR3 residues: CASSLGQGNYNEQFF. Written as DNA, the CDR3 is TGTGCCAGCAGCTTGGGACAGGGGAATTACAATGAGCAGTTCTTC.

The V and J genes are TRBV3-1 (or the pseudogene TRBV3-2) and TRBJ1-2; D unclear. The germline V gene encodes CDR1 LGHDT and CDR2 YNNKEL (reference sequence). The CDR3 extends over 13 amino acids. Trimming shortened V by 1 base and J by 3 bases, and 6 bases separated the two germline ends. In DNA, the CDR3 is TGTGCCAGCAGCCAAGGGGCTGACTATGGCTACACCTTC. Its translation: CASSQGADYGYTF.

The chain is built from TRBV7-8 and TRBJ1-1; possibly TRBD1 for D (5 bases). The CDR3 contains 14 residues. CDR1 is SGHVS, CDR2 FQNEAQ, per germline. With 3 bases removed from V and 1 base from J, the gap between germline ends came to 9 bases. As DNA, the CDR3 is TGTGCCAGCAGCTTGCTAAGGGGGAACACTGAAGCTTTCTTT. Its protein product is CASSLLRGNTEAFF.

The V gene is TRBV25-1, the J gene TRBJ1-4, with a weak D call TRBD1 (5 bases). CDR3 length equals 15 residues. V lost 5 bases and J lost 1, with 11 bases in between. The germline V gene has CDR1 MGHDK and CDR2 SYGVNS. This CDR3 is CASSWFGGTNEKLFF. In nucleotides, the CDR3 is TGTGCCAGCAGTTGGTTCGGGGGAACTAATGAAAAACTGTTTTTT.

Written as DNA, the CDR3 is TGTGCCAGCAGCTTACTGGGAGCCAATCAGCCCCAGCATTTT. It specifies CASSLLGANQPQHF. V is TRBV7-2 and J is TRBJ1-5; D is undetermined. Germline V gene sequence: CDR1 SGHTA, CDR2 FQGNSA. CDR3 length equals 14 residues. Trimming took off 2 bases at V and 3 bases at J, with 8 bases between the two ends. Together with reference TRBV7-2 and TRBJ1-5, the CDR3 gives the full variable domain: GAGVSQSPSNKVTEKGKDVELRCDPISGHTALYWYRQSLGQGLEFLIYFQGNSAPDKSGLPSDRFSAERTGGSVSTLTIQRTQQEDSAVYLCASSLLGANQPQHFGDGTRLSIL.

DNA of the CDR3: TGTGCCAGTACGTTGGGGGGGAAGAACACTGAAGCTTTCTTT. It encodes CASTLGGKNTEAFF. The chain links TRBV19 to TRBJ1-1, with a possible D match to TRBD1 (5 bases). Germline CDR1 is LNHDA and CDR2 is SQIVND (reference sequence). V lost 7 bases, J lost 1 base, and 13 bases lay in between. The CDR3 contains 14 residues.